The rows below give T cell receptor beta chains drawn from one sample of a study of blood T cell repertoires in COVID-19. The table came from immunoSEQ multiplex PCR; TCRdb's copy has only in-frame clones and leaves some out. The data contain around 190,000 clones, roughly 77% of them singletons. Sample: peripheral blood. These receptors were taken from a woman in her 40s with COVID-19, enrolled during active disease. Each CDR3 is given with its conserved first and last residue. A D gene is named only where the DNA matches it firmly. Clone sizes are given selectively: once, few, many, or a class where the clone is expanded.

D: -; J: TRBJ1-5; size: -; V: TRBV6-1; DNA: TGTGCCAGCAGTGAAGATGTCGGCAGGGCTCAGCAGCCCCAGCATTTT; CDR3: CASSEDVGRAQQPQHF
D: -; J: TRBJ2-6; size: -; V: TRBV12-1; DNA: -; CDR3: CASSFASGSYGANVLTF
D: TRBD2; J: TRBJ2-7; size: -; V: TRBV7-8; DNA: TGTGCCAGCCCCCACCCGACCGGGACTAGCGGGAGCCCTAGCCTTTCCGAGCAGTACTTC; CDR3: CASPHPTGTSGSPSLSEQYF
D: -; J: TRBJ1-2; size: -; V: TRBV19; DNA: TGTGCCAGTAGTATTGGAGGAGGCGGCTACACCTTC; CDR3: CASSIGGGGYTF
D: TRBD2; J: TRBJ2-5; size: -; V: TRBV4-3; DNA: TGCGCCAGCAGCCAATCGGGAGCGGGGGGGCCGGAGACCCAGTACTTC; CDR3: CASSQSGAGGPETQYF
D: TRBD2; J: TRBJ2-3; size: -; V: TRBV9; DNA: TGTGCCAGCAGCATGGGGACTAGCGGGTACACAGATACGCAGTATTTT; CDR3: CASSMGTSGYTDTQYF
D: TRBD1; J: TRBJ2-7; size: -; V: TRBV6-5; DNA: TGTGCCAGCTTACCCGGGACAGGGTATCTCGAGCAGTACTTC; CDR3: CASLPGTGYLEQYF
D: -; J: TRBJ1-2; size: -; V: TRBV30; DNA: TGTGCTGTCGACAGTGGCTACACCTTC; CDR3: CAVDSGYTF
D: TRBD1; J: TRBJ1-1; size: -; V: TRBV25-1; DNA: TGTGCCAGCAGTGGAGTGACAGGGAGGAACACTGAAGCTTTCTTT; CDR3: CASSGVTGRNTEAFF
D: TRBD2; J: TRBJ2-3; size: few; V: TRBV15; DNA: TGTGCCACCAGCAGAGATGACCCGGTGCTAGCGGGAGGGCTCAGTACGACAGATACGCAGTATTTT; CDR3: CATSRDDPVLAGGLSTTDTQYF
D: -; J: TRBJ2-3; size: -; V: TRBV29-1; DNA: TGCAGCGTCGTGACAGGTTCAGATACGCAGTATTTT; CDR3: CSVVTGSDTQYF
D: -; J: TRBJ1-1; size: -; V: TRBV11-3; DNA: TGTGCCAGCAGCCGAGGGGATCAGGGGTGGAACACTGAAGCTTTCTTT; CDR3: CASSRGDQGWNTEAFF
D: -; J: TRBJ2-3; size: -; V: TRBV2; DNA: TGTGCCAGCAGCCCCGTACTACGCACAGATACGCAGTATTTT; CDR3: CASSPVLRTDTQYF
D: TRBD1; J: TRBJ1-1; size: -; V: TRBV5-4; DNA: TGTGCCAGCAGCTCAGGACAGGGACAGGTGAACACTGAAGCTTTCTTT; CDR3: CASSSGQGQVNTEAFF
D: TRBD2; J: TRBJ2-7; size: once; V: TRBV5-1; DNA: TGCGCCAGCAGCCCGGGACTAGCGGGAGGGTACGAGCAGTACTTC; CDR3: CASSPGLAGGYEQYF
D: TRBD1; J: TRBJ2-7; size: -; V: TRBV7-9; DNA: TGTGCCAGCAGCTCTCGGACAGGGGTCCGAGAGCAGTACTTC; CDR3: CASSSRTGVREQYF
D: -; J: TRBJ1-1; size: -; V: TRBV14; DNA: TGTGCCAGCAGCCAAGCGAACACGGGATCTTACTTCTTT; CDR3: CASSQANTGSYFF
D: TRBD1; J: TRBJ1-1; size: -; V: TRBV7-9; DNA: TGTGCCAGCAGCGGCATCAGGGACAGGCCTAATCGGAACACTGAAGCTTTCTTT; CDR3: CASSGIRDRPNRNTEAFF
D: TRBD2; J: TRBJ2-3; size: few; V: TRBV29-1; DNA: TGCAGCGTTGTCCCCGGGACTAGTTACACAGATACGCAGTATTTT; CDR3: CSVVPGTSYTDTQYF
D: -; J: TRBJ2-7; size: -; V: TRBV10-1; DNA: TGCGCCAGTTCACCTAACAGCTACGAGCAGTACTTC; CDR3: CASSPNSYEQYF
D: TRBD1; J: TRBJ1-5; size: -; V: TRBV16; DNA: TGTGCCAGCAGCCAATCGGGGACAGGGGGTTTCAATCAGCCCCAGCATTTT; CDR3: CASSQSGTGGFNQPQHF
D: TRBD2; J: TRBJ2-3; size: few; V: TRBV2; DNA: TGTGCCAGCAAGGGGAGCGGGAGGGTAGGGGGCACAGATACGCAGTATTTT; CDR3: CASKGSGRVGGTDTQYF
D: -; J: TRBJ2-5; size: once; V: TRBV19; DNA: TGTGCCAGTAGTTCTTATCAAGAGACCCAGTACTTC; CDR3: CASSSYQETQYF
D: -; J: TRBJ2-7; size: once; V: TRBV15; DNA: TGTGCCACCAGCAGAGATCATAGCTACGAGCAGTACTTC; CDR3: CATSRDHSYEQYF
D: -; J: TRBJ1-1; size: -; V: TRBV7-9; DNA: TGTGCCAGCAGCCTCCGGGGGGGGAGCACTGAAGCTTTCTTT; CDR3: CASSLRGGSTEAFF
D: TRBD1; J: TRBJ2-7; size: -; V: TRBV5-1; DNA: TGCGCCAGCAGCTTTGACGCCGGGACAGCCCACTACGAGCAGTACTTC; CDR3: CASSFDAGTAHYEQYF
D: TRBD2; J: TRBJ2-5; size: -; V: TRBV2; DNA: TGTGCCAGCAGTGCCAATAGCGGGAGTGCAGGGACCCAGTACTTC; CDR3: CASSANSGSAGTQYF
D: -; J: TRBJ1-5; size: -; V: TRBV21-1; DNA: TGTGCCAGCAACCCCCGGGACAGGGGAATTGATCCTAGCAATCAGCCCCAGCATTTT; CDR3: CASNPRDRGIDPSNQPQHF
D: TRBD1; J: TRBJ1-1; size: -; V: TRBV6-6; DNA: TGTGCCAGCAGTTACCCCTCGACAGGGGCCCAGGGAGCTTTCTTT; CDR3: CASSYPSTGAQGAFF
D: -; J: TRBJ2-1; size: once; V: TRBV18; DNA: TGTGCCAGCTCCTTCAGGGGAGAGAACTACAATGAGCAGTTCTTC; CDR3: CASSFRGENYNEQFF
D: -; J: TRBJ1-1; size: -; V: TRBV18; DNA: TGTGCCAGCTCACTTCTCGGGGACACTGAAGCTTTCTTT; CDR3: CASSLLGDTEAFF
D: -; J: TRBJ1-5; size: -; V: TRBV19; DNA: TGTGCCAGTAGTGTGGAGGGCGTTCTGCCCCAGCATTTT; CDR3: CASSVEGVLPQHF
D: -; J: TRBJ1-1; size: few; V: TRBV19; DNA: TGTGCCAGTAGTGCCCACAGGACGGACACTGAAGCTTTCTTT; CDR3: CASSAHRTDTEAFF
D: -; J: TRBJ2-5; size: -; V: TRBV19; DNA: TGTGCCAGTAGTCGAGCCCAAGAGACCCAGTACTTC; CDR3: CASSRAQETQYF
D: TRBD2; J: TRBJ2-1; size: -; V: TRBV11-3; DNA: TGTGCCAGCAGCCCCCGGGGCGGGAGCTCCTACAATGAGCAGTTCTTC; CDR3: CASSPRGGSSYNEQFF
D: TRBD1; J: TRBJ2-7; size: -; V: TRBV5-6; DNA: TGTGCCAGCAGCTGGGGACAGGGGGTCTACGAGCAGTACTTC; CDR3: CASSWGQGVYEQYF
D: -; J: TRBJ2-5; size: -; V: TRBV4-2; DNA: TGTGCCAGCAGCCAAGACAGGGGGGAAGAGACCCAGTACTTC; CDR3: CASSQDRGEETQYF
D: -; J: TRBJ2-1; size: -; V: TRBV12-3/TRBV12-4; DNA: TGTGCCAGCAGTTTTAGCAATGAGCAGTTCTTC; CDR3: CASSFSNEQFF
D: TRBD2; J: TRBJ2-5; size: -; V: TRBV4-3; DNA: TGCGCCAGCAGCCAAGGGCTGGCGGGGGGACAAGAGACCCAGTACTTC; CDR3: CASSQGLAGGQETQYF
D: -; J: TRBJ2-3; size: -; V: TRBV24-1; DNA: TGTGCCACCAGTGTCGGACAGCTGGACACAGATACGCAGTATTTT; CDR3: CATSVGQLDTDTQYF
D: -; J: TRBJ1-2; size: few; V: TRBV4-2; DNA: TGTGCCAGCAGCCAAGAGGAGGCAGGCTCTGATGGCTACACCTTC; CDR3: CASSQEEAGSDGYTF
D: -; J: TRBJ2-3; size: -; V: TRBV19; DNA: TGTGCCACCGAAAAGGGGGGGACAGATACGCAGTATTTT; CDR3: CATEKGGTDTQYF
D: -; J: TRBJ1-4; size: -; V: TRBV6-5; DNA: TGTGCCAGCAGTTACGACAACAGGGAGACTAATGAAAAACTGTTTTTT; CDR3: CASSYDNRETNEKLFF
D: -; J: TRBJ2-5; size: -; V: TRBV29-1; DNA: TGCAGCGTTGGTCCACAAGAGACCCAGTACTTC; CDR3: CSVGPQETQYF
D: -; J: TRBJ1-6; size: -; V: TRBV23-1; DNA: TGCGCCAGCAGTCAATCGGCCCCATTGGCGGTGAAAGGCAATTCACCCCTCCACTTT; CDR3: CASSQSAPLAVKGNSPLHF
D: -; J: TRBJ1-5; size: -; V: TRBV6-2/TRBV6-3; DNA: TGTGCCAGCAGTTACGTGGGGGCAGGGGTACAGCCCCAGCATTTT; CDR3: CASSYVGAGVQPQHF
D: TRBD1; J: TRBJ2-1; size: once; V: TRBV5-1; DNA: TGCGCCAGCAGCTTGATTCCGGGACAGGCCTACAATGAGCAGTTCTTC; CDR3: CASSLIPGQAYNEQFF
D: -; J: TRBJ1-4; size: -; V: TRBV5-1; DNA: TGCGCCAGCAGTTATTACGGGACTGGGGGAAAACTGTTTTTT; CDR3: CASSYYGTGGKLFF
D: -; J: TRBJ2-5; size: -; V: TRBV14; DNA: TGTGCCAGCAGCCAATCGGCGGGGTGGCAGACCCAGTACTTC; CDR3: CASSQSAGWQTQYF
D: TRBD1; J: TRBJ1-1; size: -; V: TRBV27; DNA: TGTGCCAGCAGTCCGATCGACAGGGCGGACACTGAAGCTTTCTTT; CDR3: CASSPIDRADTEAFF
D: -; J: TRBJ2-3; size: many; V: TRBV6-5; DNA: TGTGCCAGCAGTTACGGCCAGCCGGGTACAGATACGCAGTATTTT; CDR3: CASSYGQPGTDTQYF
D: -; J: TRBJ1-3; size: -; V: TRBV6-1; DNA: TGTGCCAGCAGTGACACGGTTAGTCCTGGAAACACCATATATTTT; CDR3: CASSDTVSPGNTIYF
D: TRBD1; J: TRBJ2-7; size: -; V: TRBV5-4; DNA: TGTGCCAGCAGGTCGGGACAGGGGGAGCAGTACTTC; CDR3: CASRSGQGEQYF
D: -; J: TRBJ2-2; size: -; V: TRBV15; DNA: TGTGCCACCAGCTTCCGGGGATGGGACACCGGGGAGCTGTTTTTT; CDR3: CATSFRGWDTGELFF
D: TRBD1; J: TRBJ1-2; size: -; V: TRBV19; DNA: TGTGCCAGTAGTATGGGACAGTTCTATGGCTACACCTTC; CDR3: CASSMGQFYGYTF